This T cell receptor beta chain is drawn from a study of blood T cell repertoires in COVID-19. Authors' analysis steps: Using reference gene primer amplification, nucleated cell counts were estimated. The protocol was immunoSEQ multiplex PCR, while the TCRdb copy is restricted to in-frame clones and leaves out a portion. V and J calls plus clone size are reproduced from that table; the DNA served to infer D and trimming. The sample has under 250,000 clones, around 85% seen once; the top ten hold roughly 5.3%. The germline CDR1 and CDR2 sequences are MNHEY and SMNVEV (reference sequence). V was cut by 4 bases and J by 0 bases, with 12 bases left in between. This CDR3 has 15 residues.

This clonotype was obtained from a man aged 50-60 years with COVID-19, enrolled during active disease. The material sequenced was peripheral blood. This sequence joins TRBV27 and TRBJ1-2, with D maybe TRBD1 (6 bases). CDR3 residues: CASSSHRAPNYGYTF. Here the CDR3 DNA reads TGTGCCAGCAGTTCACACAGGGCCCCTAACTATGGCTACACCTTC.